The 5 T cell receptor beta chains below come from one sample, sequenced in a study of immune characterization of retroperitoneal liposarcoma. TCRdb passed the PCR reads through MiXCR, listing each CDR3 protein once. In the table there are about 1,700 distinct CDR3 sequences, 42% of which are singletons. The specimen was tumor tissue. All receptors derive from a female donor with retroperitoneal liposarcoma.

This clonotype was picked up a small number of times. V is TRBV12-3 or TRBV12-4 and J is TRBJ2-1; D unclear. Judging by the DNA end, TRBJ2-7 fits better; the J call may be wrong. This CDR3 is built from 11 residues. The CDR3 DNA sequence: TGTGCCAGCAGCCGCAACTACGAGCAGTACTTC. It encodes CASSRNYEQYF.

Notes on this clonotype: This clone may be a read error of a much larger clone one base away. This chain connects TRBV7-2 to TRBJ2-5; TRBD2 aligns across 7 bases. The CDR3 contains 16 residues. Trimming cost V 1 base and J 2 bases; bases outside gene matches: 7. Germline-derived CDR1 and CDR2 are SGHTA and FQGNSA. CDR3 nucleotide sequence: TGTGCCAGCAGCTTAGGTGGTAGCGGGTCTCAAGAGACCCAGTACTTC. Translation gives CASSLGGSGSQETQYF.

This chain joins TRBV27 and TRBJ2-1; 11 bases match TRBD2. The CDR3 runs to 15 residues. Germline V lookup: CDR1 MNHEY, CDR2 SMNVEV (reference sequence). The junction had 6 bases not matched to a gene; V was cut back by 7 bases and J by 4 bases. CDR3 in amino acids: CASKTSGSRYNEQFF. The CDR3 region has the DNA TGTGCCAGCAAAACTAGCGGGAGCCGGTACAATGAGCAGTTCTTC.

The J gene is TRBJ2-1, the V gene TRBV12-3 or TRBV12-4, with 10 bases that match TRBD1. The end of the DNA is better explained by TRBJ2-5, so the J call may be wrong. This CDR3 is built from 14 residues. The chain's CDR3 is CASSRTGGSETQYF. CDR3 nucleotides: TGTGCCAGCAGCCGGACAGGGGGGTCGGAGACCCAGTACTTC.

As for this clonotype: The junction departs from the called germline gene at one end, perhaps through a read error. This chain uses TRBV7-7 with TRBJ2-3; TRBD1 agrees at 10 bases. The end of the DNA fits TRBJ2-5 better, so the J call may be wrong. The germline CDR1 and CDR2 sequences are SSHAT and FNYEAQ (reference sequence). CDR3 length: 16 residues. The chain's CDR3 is CASSQRYMGQGETQYF. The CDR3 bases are TGTGCTAGCAGCCAAAGATACATGGGACAGGGGGAGACCCAGTACTTC.